One and the same sample provided the 16 T cell receptor beta chains below, sequenced in a study of blood T cell repertoires in COVID-19. The data were produced by immunoSEQ multiplex PCR, yet TCRdb's version contains in-frame clones alone and is incomplete. The repertoire holds hundreds of thousands of clones, with roughly 88% as singletons. Specimen: PBMCs or T cells enriched from blood (not recorded which). These receptor sequences come from a young woman who had been exposed to COVID-19.

V gene TRBV6-5 combines with J gene TRBJ2-7, with 10 bases aligning to TRBD1. CDR3 length: 15 amino acids. Germline V gives CDR1 MNHEY, CDR2 SVGAGI. With V trimmed by 6 bases and J by 2 bases, 7 bases remained unmatched. As DNA, the CDR3 is TGTGCCAGCAGCATAGGGACAGGGGACACCTACGAGCAGTACTTC. This codes for CASSIGTGDTYEQYF.

This sequence joins TRBV9 and TRBJ1-3; no clear D. Germline V gene data show CDR1 as SGDLS and CDR2 as YYNGEE. Trimming shortened V by 4 bases and J by 0 bases, and 11 bases separated the two germline ends. This CDR3 has 15 residues. CDR3 protein: CASSLAGSSGNTIYF. As DNA, the CDR3 is TGTGCCAGCAGCCTAGCTGGGAGCTCTGGAAACACCATATATTTT.

V is TRBV6-6 and J is TRBJ1-1; D unclear. Germline CDR1 MNHNY, CDR2 SVGAGI (reference sequence). V dropped 5 bases and J dropped 1 base, with 11 bases sitting between them. The CDR3 contains 14 residues. The CDR3 sequence: CASSAKETNTEAFF. CDR3 nucleotides: TGTGCCAGCAGTGCCAAGGAGACGAACACTGAAGCTTTCTTT.

V and J are TRBV6-1 and TRBJ2-7; 8 bases map to TRBD1. Germline V gene lookup returns CDR1 MNHNS and CDR2 SASEGT. CDR3 length: 16 amino acids. V lost 1 base, J lost 4 bases, and 9 bases stayed unmatched. CDR3 DNA sequence: TGTGCCAGCAGTGAAGACAGAGGGACAGGTTATTACGAGCAGTACTTC. It is translated as CASSEDRGTGYYEQYF.

The rearrangement links TRBV28 to TRBJ2-3; TRBD1 aligns across 8 bases. The CDR3 is 16 residues long. Trimming at V came to 4 bases and at J to 4 bases, leaving 10 bases not matched to a gene. The V gene's germline CDR1 is MDHEN and CDR2 SYDVKM. CDR3 coding DNA: TGTGCCAGCAGTTCACTGACAGGGGATGGTGCAGATACGCAGTATTTT. The encoded protein is CASSSLTGDGADTQYF.

J is TRBJ2-7 and V is TRBV10-3; TRBD2 matches 11 bases. Trimming removed 4 bases from V and 6 bases from J; junction bases left unmatched: 8. Germline lookup yields CDR1 ENHRY and CDR2 SYGVKD. The CDR3 contains 15 residues. CDR3 in amino acids: CAISGFVSGRGEQYF. DNA for the CDR3: TGTGCCATCAGTGGTTTTGTTAGCGGGAGGGGCGAGCAGTACTTC.

This clone was observed a single time. The chain employs TRBV5-1 and TRBJ2-2; TRBD1 matches 9 bases. Trimming took 4 bases from V and 4 from J; bases not matched to a gene: 5. The CDR3 is 15 residues long. CDR1 is SGHRS and CDR2 is YFSETQ in the germline V gene. CDR3 nucleotide sequence: TGCGCCAGCAGCGCGGGGACAGGGAGCACCGGGGAGCTGTTTTTT. Protein: CASSAGTGSTGELFF.

The chain links TRBV6-5 to TRBJ2-3, with D possibly being TRBD2 (6 bases). Germline CDR1 reads MNHEY; CDR2 reads SVGAGI. Trimming took off 8 bases at V and 2 bases at J, with 17 bases between the two ends. CDR3 length: 15 residues. The CDR3 reads CASYIWAGSTDTQYF. The CDR3 coding sequence is TGTGCCAGCTATATTTGGGCGGGATCCACAGATACGCAGTATTTT.

This chain joins TRBV28 and TRBJ2-7; the D is unclear. V was clipped by 3 bases and J by 3 bases, with 9 bases between them. The CDR3 spans 13 residues. Germline V CDR1 and CDR2: MDHEN, SYDVKM. The CDR3 sequence: CASSFPTLYEQYF. The CDR3 DNA sequence: TGTGCCAGCAGTTTCCCAACTCTCTACGAGCAGTACTTC. Filled out from reference TRBV28 and TRBJ2-7, the complete variable domain reads DVKVTQSSRYLVKRTGEKVFLECVQDMDHENMFWYRQDPGLGLRLIYFSYDVKMKEKGDIPEGYSVSREKKERFSLILESASTNQTSMYLCASSFPTLYEQYFGPGTRLTVT.

The V gene is TRBV30, the J gene TRBJ1-2; D is possibly TRBD1 (6 bases). Germline V CDR1 and CDR2: GTSNPN, SVGIG (reference sequence). Trimming took off 1 base at V and 5 bases at J, with 14 bases between the two ends. The CDR3 runs to 14 residues. The CDR3, as DNA: TGTGCCTGGAGTGAACAGGGTTTTGGGTATGGCTACACCTTC. It specifies CAWSEQGFGYGYTF.

In this sample, this clone turned up once. The V call is TRBV7-2, the J call TRBJ2-7, with D possibly being TRBD2 (5 bases). The length of the CDR3 is 14 residues. Germline CDR1 SGHTA, CDR2 FQGNSA. Between the trimmed V and J ends, which lost 2 bases and 3 bases, there was a span of 11 bases. This chain's CDR3 is CASSLTAEIYEQYF. CDR3 nucleotide sequence: TGTGCCAGCAGCTTAACAGCGGAGATCTACGAGCAGTACTTC.

The rearrangement joins TRBV18 to TRBJ1-1; D perhaps matches TRBD1 (6 bases). Germline CDR1 is KGHSH and CDR2 is LQKENI. V was shortened by 3 bases and J by 2 bases, with 10 bases between the two germline ends. The CDR3 length is 14 residues. The CDR3 region is CASSPWDTNTEAFF. The CDR3 DNA is TGTGCCAGCTCACCGTGGGACACCAACACTGAAGCTTTCTTT.

The chain uses TRBV5-3 and TRBJ1-5; 7 bases agree with TRBD1. TRBV5-3 is designated an ORF whose function remains uncertain. V lost 4 bases to trimming and J lost 6 bases; unmatched junction nucleotides: 7. This CDR3 has 14 residues. The CDR3 reads CARSRGGRPQPQHF. The CDR3 DNA is TGTGCCAGAAGCCGAGGGGGCAGACCTCAGCCCCAGCATTTT.

The V and J genes are TRBV19 and TRBJ2-1; the match to TRBD1 covers 8 bases. After removal of 10 bases from V and 0 bases from J, the junction contained 5 bases not matched to a gene. CDR1 and CDR2 from the germline V gene are LNHDA and SQIVND (reference sequence). The CDR3 spans 14 residues. This chain's CDR3 is CATTQGASYNEQFF. The CDR3 DNA follows: TGTGCCACAACTCAGGGGGCCTCCTACAATGAGCAGTTCTTC.

The chain uses TRBV30 and TRBJ1-2; perhaps TRBD1 as D (5 bases). V gave up 1 base and J gave up 6 bases, with 12 bases separating them. Looked up from germline, CDR1 is GTSNPN and CDR2 is SVGIG (reference sequence). This CDR3 contains 13 residues. CDR3 loop: CAWSALAGHGYTF. The CDR3 DNA follows: TGTGCCTGGAGTGCTTTGGCGGGGCATGGCTACACCTTC.

The chain is built from TRBV6-5 and TRBJ1-3, with 11 bases lining up with TRBD1. Looked up from germline, CDR1 is MNHEY and CDR2 is SVGAGI. V lost 5 bases, J lost 3 bases, and 3 bases stayed unmatched. The CDR3 loop spans 15 amino acids. The CDR3 sequence: CASSPDRGHGNTIYF. The DNA for the CDR3 is TGTGCCAGCAGTCCGGACAGGGGGCATGGAAACACCATATATTTT.